Here is one T cell receptor beta chain with its context. Trimming pared 1 base from V and 0 bases from J, leaving 8 bases between. The germline gives CDR1 MNHEY, CDR2 SVGAGI. The CDR3 runs to 15 residues. Repertoires were generated with immunoSEQ multiplex PCR, while TCRdb's copy carries only in-frame clones and drops some. The data contain around 72,000 clones, approximately 91% of them seen just once; the ten biggest clones take up around 13%. These data originate in a study of blood T cell repertoires in COVID-19. Study background: Spain, Italy and the United States supplied samples that represented acute and convalescent COVID-19.

The chain is built from TRBV6-5 and TRBJ2-3; possibly TRBD1 for D (6 bases). The TCR comes from a human donor with active COVID-19. The donor label of this sample is uncertain. Sample: peripheral blood. The CDR3 DNA is TGTGCCAGCAGTTACTTCGGACAGAGCACAGATACGCAGTATTTT. Protein sequence: CASSYFGQSTDTQYF.